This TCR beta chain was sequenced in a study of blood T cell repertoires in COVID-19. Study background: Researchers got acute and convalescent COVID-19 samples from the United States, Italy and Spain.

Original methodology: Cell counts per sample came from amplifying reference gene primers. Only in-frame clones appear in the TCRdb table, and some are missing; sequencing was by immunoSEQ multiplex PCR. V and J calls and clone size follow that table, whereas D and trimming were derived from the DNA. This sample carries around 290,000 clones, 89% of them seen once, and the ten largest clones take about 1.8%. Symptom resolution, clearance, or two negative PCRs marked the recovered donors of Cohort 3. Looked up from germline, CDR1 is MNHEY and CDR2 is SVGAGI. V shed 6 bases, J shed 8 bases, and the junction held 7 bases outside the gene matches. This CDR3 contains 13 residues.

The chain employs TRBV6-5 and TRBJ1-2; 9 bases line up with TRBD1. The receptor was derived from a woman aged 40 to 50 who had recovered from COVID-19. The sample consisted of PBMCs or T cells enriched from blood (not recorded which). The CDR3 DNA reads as TGTGCCAGCAGGGTACAGGGGGCGGGCGGCTACACCTTC. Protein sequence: CASRVQGAGGYTF.